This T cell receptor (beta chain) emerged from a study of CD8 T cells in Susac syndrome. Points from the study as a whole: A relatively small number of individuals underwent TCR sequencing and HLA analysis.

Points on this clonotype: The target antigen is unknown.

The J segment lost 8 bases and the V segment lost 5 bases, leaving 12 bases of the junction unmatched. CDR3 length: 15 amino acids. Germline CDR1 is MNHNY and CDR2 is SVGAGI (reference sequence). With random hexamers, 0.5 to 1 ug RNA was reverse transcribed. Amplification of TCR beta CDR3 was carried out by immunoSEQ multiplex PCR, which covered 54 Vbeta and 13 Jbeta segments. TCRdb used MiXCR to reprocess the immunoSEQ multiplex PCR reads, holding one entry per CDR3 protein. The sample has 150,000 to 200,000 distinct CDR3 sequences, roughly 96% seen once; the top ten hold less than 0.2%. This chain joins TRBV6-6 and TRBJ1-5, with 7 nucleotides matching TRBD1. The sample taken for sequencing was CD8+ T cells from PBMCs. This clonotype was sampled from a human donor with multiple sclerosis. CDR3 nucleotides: TGTGCCAGCAGTAATAAAGGGGACAGCCGCGAGCCCCAGCATTTT. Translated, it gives CASSNKGDSREPQHF.